This T cell receptor (beta chain) was retrieved from a study of T cells in narcolepsy. The CDR3 totals 15 residues. Germline V gene sequence: CDR1 SGHRS, CDR2 YFSETQ. V lost 1 base, J lost 2 bases, and 13 bases lay in between. Study findings and constraints: Reportedly, autoreactive clonotypes were serially detected in patients' blood but not controls'. Autoreactive HCRT-specific and TRIB2-specific clonotypes were marked in same-patient CSF-versus-blood CD4+ comparisons.

The protocol was immunoSEQ multiplex PCR, while the TCRdb copy is restricted to in-frame clones and leaves out a portion. The profile shows under 35,000 clones, approximately 85% of them singletons. A word on this clone: The antigen remains unidentified.

This chain connects TRBV5-1 to TRBJ2-7; tentative D call: TRBD2 (5 bases). Source material: CD45RA- memory CD4+ T cells from PBMCs. The sequence came from a human donor with narcolepsy. CDR3 bases: TGCGCCAGCAGCTTGAATAGAGGGAGCCCCTACGAGCAGTACTTC. As protein: CASSLNRGSPYEQYF.